The entry that follows covers one T cell receptor (beta chain) sequence. Sequencing used immunoSEQ multiplex PCR; TCRdb keeps in-frame clones, though not all of them. Among about 51,000 clones listed, roughly 92% were seen once. This entry belongs to a study of T cell changes during pregnancy in multiple sclerosis. Trimming cost V 3 bases and J 2 bases; bases outside gene matches: 5. The CDR3 contains 15 residues. Germline values: CDR1 LNHNV, CDR2 YYDKDF (reference sequence). The sample in question was CD4+ T cells from peripheral blood mononuclear cells, obtained in the second trimester of pregnancy. This sequence originates from a female donor with multiple sclerosis, enrolled in a pregnancy study. The rearrangement uses TRBV15 and TRBJ1-2, with 8 bases aligning to TRBD1. CDR3 sequence (DNA): TGTGCCACCAGCAGTGGACAGGGATACAACTATGGCTACACCTTC. It yields the protein CATSSGQGYNYGYTF.